A selection of T cell receptor beta chains follows, all from one sample in a study of blood T cell repertoires in COVID-19. Profiling relied on immunoSEQ multiplex PCR, and the TCRdb table lists in-frame clones only, not all of them. The sample has fewer than 450,000 clones, more than 70% seen once; the top ten hold over 9.5%. Sequenced input: peripheral blood. The receptors shown here come from a woman aged 45-65 years with COVID-19, enrolled during active disease. Each CDR3 is given with its conserved first and last residue. D genes are given only for firm matches. Clone size, where shown, is once, few, many, or a class for clones that have expanded.

>TRBD1|TRBV10-3|TRBJ1-1|NA
TGTGCCATCACCCTGGACAGGGATCCGAACACTGAAGCTTTCTTT
CAITLDRDPNTEAFF
>TRBD2|TRBV4-1|TRBJ2-1|NA
TGCGCCAGCAGCCCGCGGGGTAGCGGGTCCTACAATGAGCAGTTCTTC
CASSPRGSGSYNEQFF
>NA|TRBV12-3/TRBV12-4|TRBJ1-5|NA
TGTGCCAGCAGTCCCACTCTTTGGCCCCAGCATTTT
CASSPTLWPQHF
>NA|TRBV18|TRBJ2-4|NA
TGTGCCAGCTCACCAGGCCCGGGTAACATTCAGTACTTC
CASSPGPGNIQYF
>NA|TRBV18|TRBJ1-1|NA
TGTGCCAGCTCACCAAAAACAGGTGAAGCTTTCTTT
CASSPKTGEAFF
>NA|TRBV6-5|TRBJ1-5|NA
TGTGCCAGCAGTTACTCTCAGGGTTGGCCCCAGCATTTT
CASSYSQGWPQHF
>TRBD1|TRBV19|TRBJ2-2|once
TGTGCCAGTAACGACAGGGGGCGCACCGGGGAGCTGTTTTTT
CASNDRGRTGELFF
>TRBD2|TRBV7-6|TRBJ2-1|NA
TGTGCCAGCACCTTACCACTAGCGGGGGCCTACAATGAGCAGTTCTTC
CASTLPLAGAYNEQFF
>NA|TRBV6-1|TRBJ1-2|NA
TGTGCCAGCAGTGAAGGGCTCCCCTATGGCTACACCTTC
CASSEGLPYGYTF
>TRBD1|TRBV12-3/TRBV12-4|TRBJ1-2|NA
TGTGCCAGCAACCCCGACAGGGGCTATGGCTACACCTTC
CASNPDRGYGYTF
>NA|TRBV6-5|TRBJ1-1|NA
TGTGCCAGCAGTACACGACGGGCGGGTACTGAAGCTTTCTTT
CASSTRRAGTEAFF
>NA|TRBV10-3|TRBJ2-7|NA
TGTGCCATCAGTGACCAGACTACGGGGCAGTACTTC
CAISDQTTGQYF
>TRBD1|TRBV5-1|TRBJ2-7|NA
TGCGCCAGCAGCGCCGGACAGGGCTACGAGCAGTACTTC
CASSAGQGYEQYF
>TRBD1|TRBV6-5|TRBJ2-1|NA
TGTGCCAGCAGTTCCCGGACAGGGGCGCTAATTAATGAGCAGTTCTTC
CASSSRTGALINEQFF
>NA|TRBV18|TRBJ2-7|few
TGTGCCAGCTCACCGTCGATTCCAGGGACACCGAGGGTAGCCGAGCAGTACTTC
CASSPSIPGTPRVAEQYF
>NA|TRBV19|TRBJ1-2|NA
TGTGCCAGTAGTCGAGGAGGTAACTATGGCTACACCTTC
CASSRGGNYGYTF
>TRBD1|TRBV25-1|TRBJ1-6|few
TGTGCCAGCAGTGATGTTTCGGCAGGGGGAATTGAACCCCTCCACTTT
CASSDVSAGGIEPLHF